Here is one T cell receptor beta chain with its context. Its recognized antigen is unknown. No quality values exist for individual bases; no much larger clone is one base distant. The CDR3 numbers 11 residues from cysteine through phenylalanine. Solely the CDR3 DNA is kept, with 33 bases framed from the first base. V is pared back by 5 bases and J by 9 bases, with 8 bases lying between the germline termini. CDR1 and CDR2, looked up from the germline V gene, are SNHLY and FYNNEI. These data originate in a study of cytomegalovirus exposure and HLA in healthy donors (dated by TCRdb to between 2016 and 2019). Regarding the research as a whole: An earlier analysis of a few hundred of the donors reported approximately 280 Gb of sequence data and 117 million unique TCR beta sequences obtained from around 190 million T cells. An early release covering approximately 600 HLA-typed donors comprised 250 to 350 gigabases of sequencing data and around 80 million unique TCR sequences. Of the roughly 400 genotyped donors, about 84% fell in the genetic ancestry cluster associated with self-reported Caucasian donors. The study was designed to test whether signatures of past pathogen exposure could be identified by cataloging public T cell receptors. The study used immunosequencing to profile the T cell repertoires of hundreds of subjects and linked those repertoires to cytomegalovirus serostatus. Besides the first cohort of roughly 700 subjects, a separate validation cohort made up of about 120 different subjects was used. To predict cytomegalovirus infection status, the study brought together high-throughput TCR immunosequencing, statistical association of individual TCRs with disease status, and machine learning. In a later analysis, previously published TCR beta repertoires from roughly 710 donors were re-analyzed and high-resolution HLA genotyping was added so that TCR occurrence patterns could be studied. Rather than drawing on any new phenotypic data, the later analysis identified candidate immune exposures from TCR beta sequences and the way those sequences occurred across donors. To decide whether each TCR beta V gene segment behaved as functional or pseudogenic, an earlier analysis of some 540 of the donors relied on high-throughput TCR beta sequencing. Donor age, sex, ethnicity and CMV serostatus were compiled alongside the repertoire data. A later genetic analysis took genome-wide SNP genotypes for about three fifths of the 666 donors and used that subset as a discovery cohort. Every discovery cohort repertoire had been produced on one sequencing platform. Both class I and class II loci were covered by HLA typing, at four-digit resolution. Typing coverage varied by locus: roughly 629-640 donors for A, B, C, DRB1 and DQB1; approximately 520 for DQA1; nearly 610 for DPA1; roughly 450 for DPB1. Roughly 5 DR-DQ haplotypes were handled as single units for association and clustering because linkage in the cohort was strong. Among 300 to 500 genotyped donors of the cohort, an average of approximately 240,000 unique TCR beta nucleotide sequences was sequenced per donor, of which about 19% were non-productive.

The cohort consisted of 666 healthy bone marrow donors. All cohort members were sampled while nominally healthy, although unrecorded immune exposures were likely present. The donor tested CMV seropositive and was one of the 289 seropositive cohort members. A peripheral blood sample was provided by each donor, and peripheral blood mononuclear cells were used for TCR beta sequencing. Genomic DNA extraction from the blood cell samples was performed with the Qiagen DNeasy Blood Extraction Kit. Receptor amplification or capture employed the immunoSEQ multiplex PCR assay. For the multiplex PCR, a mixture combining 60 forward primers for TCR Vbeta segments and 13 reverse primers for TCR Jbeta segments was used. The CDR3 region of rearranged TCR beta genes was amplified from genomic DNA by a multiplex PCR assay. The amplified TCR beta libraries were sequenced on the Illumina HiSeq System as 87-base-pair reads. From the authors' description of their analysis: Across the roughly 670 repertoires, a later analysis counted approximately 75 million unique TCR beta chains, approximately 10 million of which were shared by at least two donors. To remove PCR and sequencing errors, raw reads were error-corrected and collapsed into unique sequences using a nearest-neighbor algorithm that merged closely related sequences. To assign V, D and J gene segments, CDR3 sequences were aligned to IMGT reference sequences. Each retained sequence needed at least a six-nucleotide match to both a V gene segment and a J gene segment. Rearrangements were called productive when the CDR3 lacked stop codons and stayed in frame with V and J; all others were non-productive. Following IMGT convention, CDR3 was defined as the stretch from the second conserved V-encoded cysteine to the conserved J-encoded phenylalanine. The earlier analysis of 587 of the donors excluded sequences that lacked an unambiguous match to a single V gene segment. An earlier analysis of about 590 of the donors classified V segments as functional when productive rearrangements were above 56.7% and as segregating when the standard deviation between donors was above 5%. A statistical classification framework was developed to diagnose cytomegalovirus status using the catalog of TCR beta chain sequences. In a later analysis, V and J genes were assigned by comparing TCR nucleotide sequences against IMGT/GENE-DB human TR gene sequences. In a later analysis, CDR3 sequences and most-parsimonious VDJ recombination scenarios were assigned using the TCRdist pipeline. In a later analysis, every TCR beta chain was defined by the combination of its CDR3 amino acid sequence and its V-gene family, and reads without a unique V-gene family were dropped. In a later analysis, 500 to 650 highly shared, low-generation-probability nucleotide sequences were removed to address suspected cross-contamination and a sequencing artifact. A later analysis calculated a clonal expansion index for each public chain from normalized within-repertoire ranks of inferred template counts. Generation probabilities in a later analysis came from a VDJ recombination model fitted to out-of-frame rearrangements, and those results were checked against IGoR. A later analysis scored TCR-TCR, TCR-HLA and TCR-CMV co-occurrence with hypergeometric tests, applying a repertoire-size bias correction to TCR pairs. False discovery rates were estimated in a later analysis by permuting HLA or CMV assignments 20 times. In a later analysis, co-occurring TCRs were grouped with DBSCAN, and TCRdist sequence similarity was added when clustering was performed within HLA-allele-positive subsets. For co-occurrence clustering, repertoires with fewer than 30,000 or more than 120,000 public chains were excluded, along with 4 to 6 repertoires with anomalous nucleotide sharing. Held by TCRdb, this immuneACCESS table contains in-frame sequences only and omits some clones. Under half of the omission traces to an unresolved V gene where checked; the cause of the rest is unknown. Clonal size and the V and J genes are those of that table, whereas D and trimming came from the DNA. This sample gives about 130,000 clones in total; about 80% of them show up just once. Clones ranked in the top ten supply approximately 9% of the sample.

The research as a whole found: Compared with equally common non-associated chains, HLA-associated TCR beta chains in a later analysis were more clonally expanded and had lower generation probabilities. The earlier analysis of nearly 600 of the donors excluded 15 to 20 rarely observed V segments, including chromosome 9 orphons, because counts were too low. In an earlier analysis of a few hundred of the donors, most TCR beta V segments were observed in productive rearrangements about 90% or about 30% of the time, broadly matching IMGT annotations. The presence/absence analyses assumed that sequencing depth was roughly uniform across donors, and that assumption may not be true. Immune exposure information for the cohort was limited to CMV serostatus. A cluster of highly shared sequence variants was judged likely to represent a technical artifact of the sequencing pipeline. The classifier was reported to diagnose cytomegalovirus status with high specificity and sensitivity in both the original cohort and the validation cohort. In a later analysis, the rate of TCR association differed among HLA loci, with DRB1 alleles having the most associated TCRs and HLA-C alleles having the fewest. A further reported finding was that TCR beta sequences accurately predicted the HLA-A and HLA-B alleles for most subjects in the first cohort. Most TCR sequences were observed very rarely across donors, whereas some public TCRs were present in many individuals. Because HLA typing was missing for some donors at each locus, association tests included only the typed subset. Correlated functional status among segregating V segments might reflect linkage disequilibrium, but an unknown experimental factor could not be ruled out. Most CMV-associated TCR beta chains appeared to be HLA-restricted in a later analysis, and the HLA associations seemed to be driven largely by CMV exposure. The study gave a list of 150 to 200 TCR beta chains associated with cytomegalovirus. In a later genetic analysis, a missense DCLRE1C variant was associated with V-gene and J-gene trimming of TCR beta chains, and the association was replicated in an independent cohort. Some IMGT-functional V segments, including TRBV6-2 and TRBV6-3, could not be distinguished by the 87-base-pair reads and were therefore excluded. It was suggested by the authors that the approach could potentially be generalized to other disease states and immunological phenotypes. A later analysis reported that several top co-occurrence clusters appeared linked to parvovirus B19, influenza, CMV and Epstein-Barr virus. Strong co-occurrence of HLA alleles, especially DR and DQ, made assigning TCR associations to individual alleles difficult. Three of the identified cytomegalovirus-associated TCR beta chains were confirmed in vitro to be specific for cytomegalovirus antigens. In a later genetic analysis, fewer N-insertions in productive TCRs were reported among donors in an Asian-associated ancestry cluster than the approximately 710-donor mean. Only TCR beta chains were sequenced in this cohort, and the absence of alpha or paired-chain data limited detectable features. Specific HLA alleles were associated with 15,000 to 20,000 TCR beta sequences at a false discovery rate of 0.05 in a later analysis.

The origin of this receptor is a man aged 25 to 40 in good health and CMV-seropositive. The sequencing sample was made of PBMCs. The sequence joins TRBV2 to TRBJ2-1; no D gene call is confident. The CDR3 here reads CASSRAPEQFF. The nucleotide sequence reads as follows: TGTGCCAGCAGTCGAGCGCCTGAGCAGTTCTTC.